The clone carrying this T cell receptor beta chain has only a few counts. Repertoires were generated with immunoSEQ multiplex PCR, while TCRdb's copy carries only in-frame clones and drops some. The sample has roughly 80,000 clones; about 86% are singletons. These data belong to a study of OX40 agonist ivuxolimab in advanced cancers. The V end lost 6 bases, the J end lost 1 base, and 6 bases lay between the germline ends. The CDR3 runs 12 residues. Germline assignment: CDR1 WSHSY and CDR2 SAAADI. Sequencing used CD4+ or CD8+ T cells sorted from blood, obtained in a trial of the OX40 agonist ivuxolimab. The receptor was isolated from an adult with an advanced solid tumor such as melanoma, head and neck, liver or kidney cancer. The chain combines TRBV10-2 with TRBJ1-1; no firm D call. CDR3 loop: CASSPTNTEAFF. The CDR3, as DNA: TGCGCCAGCAGCCCCACGAACACTGAAGCTTTCTTT.